Presented here are 14 T cell receptor beta chains from one specimen sequenced in a study of tumour-infiltrating T cells in Burkitt lymphoma. The data were produced by immunoSEQ multiplex PCR, yet TCRdb's version contains in-frame clones alone and is incomplete. Here the sample spans about 910 clones, 84% being singletons. Input material: tumor tissue. These receptors all stem from a human donor with Burkitt lymphoma. Some clones in this sample may be carry-over from other donors' samples.

The chain combines TRBV11-1 with TRBJ2-1; D is unresolved. This CDR3 spans 15 amino acids. From germline, CDR1 is SGHAT and CDR2 FQDESV (reference sequence). V was cut by 1 base and J by 0 bases, with 7 bases left in between. The CDR3 region has the DNA TGTGCCAGCAGCTTAGGGCAGAACTCCTACAATGAGCAGTTCTTC. Translation: CASSLGQNSYNEQFF.

The chain employs TRBV27 and TRBJ2-1; no clear D. The CDR3 extends over 11 amino acids. Trimming removed 7 bases at V and 5 bases at J, with 6 bases between. In germline, CDR1 is MNHEY, CDR2 SMNVEV (reference sequence). CDR3: CASNRNNEQFF. The CDR3 coding sequence is TGTGCCAGCAACAGAAACAATGAGCAGTTCTTC.

The chain uses TRBV5-5 and TRBJ2-7, with TRBD1 matching over 10 bases. V shed 1 base, J shed 4 bases, and the junction held 5 bases outside the gene matches. Per germline, CDR1 SGHKS and CDR2 YYEKEE (reference sequence). CDR3 length: 15 residues. As DNA, the CDR3 is TGTGCCAGCAGCTTGCGAGGGACAGGGGCGTACGAGCAGTACTTC. Translated, it gives CASSLRGTGAYEQYF.

Regarding this clone: Sequence at one end of the junction differs from germline and may be a read error. The V and J genes are TRBV30 and TRBJ2-7; TRBD2 matches 7 bases. The CDR3 is 13 amino acids. Per the germline V gene, CDR1 is GTSNPN and CDR2 is SVGIG (reference sequence). The CDR3 bases are TGTGCCGGGATTGGACTAGTGGGCTACGAGCAGTACTTT. Translated, it gives CAGIGLVGYEQYF. Variable domain in full (rest from reference TRBV30 and TRBJ2-7): SQTIHQWPATLVQPVGSPLSLECTVEGTSNPNLYWYRQAAGRGLQLLFYSVGIGQISSEVPQNLSASRPQDRQFILSSKKLLLSDSGFYLCAGIGLVGYEQYFGPGTRLTVT.

The V gene is TRBV6-1, the J gene TRBJ2-5; no clear D. Germline V gene lookup returns CDR1 MNHNS and CDR2 SASEGT. The CDR3 covers 13 residues. Trimming pared 4 bases from V and 5 bases from J, leaving 11 bases between. As DNA, the CDR3 is TGTGCCAGCAGTGTTAGGGATCGGGAGACCCAGTACTTC. Protein: CASSVRDRETQYF.

CDR3 bases: TGTGCCAGCTCATTGTCTAGCACAGATACGCAGTATTTT. The encoded protein is CASSLSSTDTQYF. The rearrangement links TRBV18 to TRBJ2-3; D is unclear. CDR3 length: 13 amino acids. Germline CDR1 reads KGHSH; CDR2 reads LQKENI. V was cut by 5 bases and J by 0 bases, with 6 bases left in between.

The chain carries TRBV28 and TRBJ2-3; D remains unclear. With 1 base removed from V and 0 bases from J, the gap between germline ends came to 5 bases. Germline CDR1 MDHEN, CDR2 SYDVKM. CDR3 size: 14 residues. The CDR3 DNA is TGTGCCAGCAGTTTATCTGGTAGCACAGATACGCAGTATTTT. Protein sequence: CASSLSGSTDTQYF. Using reference TRBV28 and TRBJ2-3 for the parts outside the CDR3, the full variable domain is DVKVTQSSRYLVKRTGEKVFLECVQDMDHENMFWYRQDPGLGLRLIYFSYDVKMKEKGDIPEGYSVSREKKERFSLILESASTNQTSMYLCASSLSGSTDTQYFGPGTRLTVL.

This clone was seen a single time. The V gene is TRBV7-2, the J gene TRBJ2-1; D is perhaps TRBD2 (5 bases). The CDR3 consists of 15 residues. V shed 0 bases and J shed 4 bases, with 10 bases lying between them. The germline CDR1 and CDR2 sequences are SGHTA and FQGNSA. The CDR3 DNA follows: TGTGCCAGCAGCTTAGCACCAGCGGAGTACAATGAGCAGTTCTTC. Translation: CASSLAPAEYNEQFF.

The V call is TRBV15, the J call TRBJ2-7; D might be TRBD1 (6 bases). Germline V gene data show CDR1 as LNHNV and CDR2 as YYDKDF (reference sequence). V gave up 4 bases and J gave up 7 bases, with 14 bases separating them. The CDR3 runs to 13 residues. CDR3 nucleotides: TGTGCCACCAGCACAATAGCAGGGGAAGAGCAGTACTTC. It yields the protein CATSTIAGEEQYF.

This clone has more than one count but fewer than ten. The chain combines TRBV5-6 with TRBJ2-5, with 8 bases fitting TRBD1. Germline CDR1 reads SGHDT; CDR2 reads YYEEEE. The CDR3 has 15 amino acids. Trimming at V came to 4 bases and at J to 7 bases, leaving 12 bases not matched to a gene. The CDR3: CASSGGQGIVGTQYF. DNA of the CDR3: TGTGCCAGCAGCGGAGGACAGGGCATTGTCGGGACCCAGTACTTC.

The table lists this clone with a count of one. The rearrangement joins TRBV28 to TRBJ2-7; no definite D call. The ends were cut back, 3 bases at V and 7 bases at J, with 13 bases in the middle. The germline CDR1 and CDR2 sequences are MDHEN and SYDVKM. The CDR3 extends over 13 amino acids. CDR3 coding DNA: TGTGCCAGCAGTTTTTCACAGCTTGGGGAGCAGTACTTC. Protein sequence: CASSFSQLGEQYF.

This rearrangement joins TRBV6-1 to TRBJ2-1; no firm D call. CDR1 MNHNS and CDR2 SASEGT come from the germline V gene. Trimming removed 6 bases at V and 4 bases at J, with 13 bases between. The length of the CDR3 is 14 residues. In DNA form, the CDR3 reads TGTGCCAGCAGCCCCCCGCAGCGTTACAATGAGCAGTTCTTC. It specifies CASSPPQRYNEQFF.

The rearrangement links TRBV7-9 to TRBJ2-5; D unclear. Germline CDR1 and CDR2: SEHNR and FQNEAQ (reference sequence). The CDR3 contains 11 residues. V was shortened by 5 bases and J by 0 bases, with 1 base between the two germline ends. CDR3 sequence: CASSNQETQYF. The CDR3 DNA reads as TGTGCCAGCAGCAACCAAGAGACCCAGTACTTC. The complete variable domain, with remaining parts taken from reference TRBV7-9 and TRBJ2-5, reads DTGVSQNPRHKITKRGQNVTFRCDPISEHNRLYWYRQTLGQGPEFLTYFQNEAQLEKSRLLSDRFSAERPKGSFSTLEIQRTEQGDSAMYLCASSNQETQYFGPGTRLLVL.

The chain recombines TRBV30 with TRBJ2-1; TRBD2 might be the D (5 bases). V lost 4 bases and J lost 9, with 10 bases in between. The CDR3 has 11 amino acids. Per the germline V gene, CDR1 is GTSNPN and CDR2 is SVGIG (reference sequence). The CDR3 DNA follows: TGTGCCTGGATTTCGAGGGCTGAGCAGTTCTTC. This codes for CAWISRAEQFF.